Shown below are 30 T cell receptor beta chains from a single sample sequenced in a study of blood T cell repertoires in COVID-19. Method: immunoSEQ multiplex PCR; TCRdb's copy keeps in-frame clones and lacks some. The data show fewer than 85,000 clones, 65% to 85% seen once. Sequencing was done on a sample of peripheral blood. Every receptor here comes from a woman of 80 years or more with active or convalescent COVID-19.

J is TRBJ2-7 and V is TRBV24-1; TRBD2 might be the D (6 bases). The V gene's germline CDR1 is KGHDR and CDR2 SFDVKD. V lost 3 bases and J 2 bases, leaving 13 bases between the germline ends. The CDR3 sequence is 15 residues long. CDR3 residues: CATSDPRDGAYEQYF. The CDR3 DNA reads TGTGCCACCAGTGATCCGCGGGACGGAGCCTACGAGCAGTACTTC.

The chain has TRBV5-1 and TRBJ2-7; D unclear. This CDR3 region has 14 residues. Trimming pared 0 bases from V and 3 bases from J, leaving 10 bases between. Per germline, CDR1 SGHRS and CDR2 YFSETQ. CDR3: CASSLALSGYEQYF. The CDR3 coding sequence is TGCGCCAGCAGCTTGGCTCTCTCGGGCTACGAGCAGTACTTC.

This chain joins TRBV2 and TRBJ1-5, with TRBD1 matching 7 bases. V was pared by 8 bases and J by 8 bases, with 12 bases of the junction left unmatched. This CDR3 spans 14 amino acids. Germline CDR1 and CDR2: SNHLY and FYNNEI. In DNA form, the CDR3 reads TGTGCCAGCTGCGGGACAGAAAGGGGTGAGCCCCAGCATTTT. Translation gives CASCGTERGEPQHF.

The gene calls are TRBV12-5 and TRBJ2-2; a possible D gene is TRBD2 (6 bases). The CDR3 extends over 15 amino acids. Germline values: CDR1 LGHNT, CDR2 FRNRAP. V lost 3 bases to trimming and J lost 4 bases, with 12 bases between them. CDR3 protein: CASGFMEGSTGELFF. The CDR3 coding sequence is TGTGCTAGTGGTTTTATGGAGGGGAGCACCGGGGAGCTGTTTTTT.

The chain recombines TRBV28 with TRBJ1-4, with unresolved D. CDR3 length equals 15 residues. Germline V gene data show CDR1 as MDHEN and CDR2 as SYDVKM. Trimming took 6 bases from V and 5 from J, leaving 16 bases between them. In DNA form, the CDR3 reads TGTGCCAGCAGAACCATTACCACGGGGAATGAAAAACTGTTTTTT. Protein product: CASRTITTGNEKLFF. Supplemented by reference TRBV28 and TRBJ1-4, the full variable domain reads DVKVTQSSRYLVKRTGEKVFLECVQDMDHENMFWYRQDPGLGLRLIYFSYDVKMKEKGDIPEGYSVSREKKERFSLILESASTNQTSMYLCASRTITTGNEKLFFGSGTQLSVL.

The rearrangement joins TRBV7-2 to TRBJ2-7; perhaps TRBD1 as D (6 bases). This CDR3 has 16 residues. V lost 0 bases and J 1 base, leaving 13 bases between the germline ends. CDR1 SGHTA and CDR2 FQGNSA come from the germline V gene. CDR3 in amino acids: CASSLAVGHQSYEQYF. The CDR3 nucleotides are TGTGCCAGCAGCTTAGCAGTGGGACACCAATCCTACGAGCAGTACTTC.

In its sample, this clone was seen once. This chain joins TRBV7-2 and TRBJ1-1; D gene ambiguous. V lost 5 bases to trimming and J lost 3 bases, with 13 bases between them. CDR1 is SGHTA, CDR2 FQGNSA, per germline. The CDR3 length is 14 residues. For the CDR3, the DNA is TGTGCCAGCAGCCTCCGCCCCGGGGACACTGAAGCTTTCTTT. It codes for CASSLRPGDTEAFF.

A single count supports this clone. The V gene is TRBV12-5, the J gene TRBJ2-7, with TRBD2 matching over 8 bases. J was trimmed by 3 bases and V by 1 base; bases with no gene match: 17. CDR1 and CDR2 from the germline V gene are LGHNT and FRNRAP. There are 19 residues in the CDR3. The CDR3 loop is CASGLDGGGGAGPNYEQYF. The CDR3 DNA sequence: TGTGCTAGTGGTTTGGACGGGGGGGGAGGAGCGGGACCCAACTACGAGCAGTACTTC.

The rearrangement joins TRBV19 to TRBJ2-4; D possibly corresponds to TRBD1 (6 bases). With 8 bases removed from V and 8 bases from J, the gap between germline ends came to 10 bases. The CDR3 is made up of 11 amino acids. Germline V gene sequence: CDR1 LNHDA, CDR2 SQIVND (reference sequence). The CDR3 protein is CASGDNHIQYF. As DNA, the CDR3 is TGTGCCAGTGGGGACAATCACATTCAGTACTTC. Together with reference TRBV19 and TRBJ2-4, the CDR3 gives the full variable domain: DGGITQSPKYLFRKEGQNVTLSCEQNLNHDAMYWYRQDPGQGLRLIYYSQIVNDFQKGDIAEGYSVSREKKESFPLTVTSAQKNPTAFYLCASGDNHIQYFGAGTRLSVL.

This chain connects TRBV27 to TRBJ2-1, with D possibly TRBD1 on 5 matching bases. V lost 3 bases and J lost 8, with 17 bases in between. Germline values: CDR1 MNHEY, CDR2 SMNVEV (reference sequence). This CDR3 has 15 residues. CDR3 region: CASSFTTAPWDEQFF. The CDR3 DNA reads TGTGCCAGCAGTTTTACGACAGCCCCCTGGGATGAGCAGTTCTTC.

V gene TRBV5-1 combines with J gene TRBJ2-2; TRBD2 matches 10 bases. This CDR3 region has 18 residues. Germline CDR1 and CDR2: SGHRS and YFSETQ. The trim removed 2 bases at V and 5 bases at J, leaving 12 bases unmatched. The CDR3 sequence: CASSLTSSGSWLTGELFF. DNA for the CDR3: TGCGCCAGCAGCTTAACATCTAGCGGGAGTTGGTTGACCGGGGAGCTGTTTTTT.

The rearrangement joins TRBV7-8 to TRBJ1-2; the D is unclear. The ends were cut back, 4 bases at V and 5 bases at J, with 20 bases in the middle. The CDR3 runs 16 residues. CDR1 SGHVS and CDR2 FQNEAQ come from the germline V gene. In nucleotides, the CDR3 is TGTGCCAGCAGCTCTTATAGTTATGTCCTGGTATATGGCTACACCTTC. This codes for CASSSYSYVLVYGYTF.

The V and J genes are TRBV28 and TRBJ2-1; 7 bases agree with TRBD2. The J segment lost 1 base and the V segment lost 7 bases, leaving 13 bases of the junction unmatched. CDR3 size: 17 residues. CDR1 is MDHEN, CDR2 SYDVKM, per germline. In nucleotides, the CDR3 is TGTGCCAGCACCCTCCCGGGGCGCGGGGGTTCCTACAATGAGCAGTTCTTC. Protein: CASTLPGRGGSYNEQFF.

The chain has TRBV5-1 and TRBJ1-4; maybe TRBD1 (5 bases). With 0 bases removed from V and 3 bases from J, the gap between germline ends came to 12 bases. The CDR3 length is 16 residues. Germline assignment: CDR1 SGHRS and CDR2 YFSETQ. The chain's CDR3 is CASSLGAGYPNEKLFF. The CDR3 nucleotides are TGCGCCAGCAGCTTGGGCGCAGGGTATCCTAATGAAAAACTGTTTTTT. The full variable domain, completed using reference TRBV5-1 and TRBJ1-4, is KAGVTQTPRYLIKTRGQQVTLSCSPISGHRSVSWYQQTPGQGLQFLFEYFSETQRNKGNFPGRFSGRQFSNSRSEMNVSTLELGDSALYLCASSLGAGYPNEKLFFGSGTQLSVL.

The chain has TRBV5-4 and TRBJ1-5, with D possibly TRBD1 on 6 matching bases. CDR1 SGHNT and CDR2 YYREEE come from the germline V gene (reference sequence). The CDR3 is 18 residues long. Trimming stripped 0 bases from V and 2 bases from J, with 18 bases between. In DNA, the CDR3 is TGTGCCAGCAGCTTGGCGGGGGGTGGGGGCGTAGGCAATCAGCCCCAGCATTTT. Translated: CASSLAGGGGVGNQPQHF.

This clone was counted between two and nine times. The sample contains more than one DNA sequence encoding this CDR3. This chain links TRBV9 with TRBJ1-5; 7 bases map to TRBD1. Germline CDR1 and CDR2: SGDLS and YYNGEE. The CDR3 length is 15 residues. Unmatched junction bases numbered 4, after V lost 0 bases and J lost 4 bases. The CDR3 nucleotides are TGTGCCAGCAGCGTAGGGGGGACAGCTAATCAGCCCCAGCATTTT. Translated: CASSVGGTANQPQHF.

This clone was seen only a few times. The chain combines TRBV6-5 with TRBJ1-4; the D is unclear. The V end was cut by 2 bases, the J end by 8 bases, with 15 bases between. CDR3 length equals 15 residues. The germline CDR1 and CDR2 sequences are MNHEY and SVGAGI. In DNA form, the CDR3 reads TGTGCCAGCAGTTACAGCCCGGGTTGGGAGGAAAAACTGTTTTTT. It is translated as CASSYSPGWEEKLFF.

The chain couples TRBV29-1 to TRBJ1-2; a weak D match, TRBD1 (5 bases). V lost 2 bases to trimming and J lost 8 bases, with 9 bases between them. CDR3 size: 11 residues. CDR1 and CDR2 from the germline V gene are SQVTM and ANQGSEA. The CDR3 nucleotides read TGCAGCGTTGAAACAGGCTGGGGCTACACCTTC. Amino acid sequence: CSVETGWGYTF.

This chain's CDR3 is CAGDRGWGGTEAFF. DNA for the CDR3: TGTGCCGGAGACAGGGGGTGGGGGGGCACTGAAGCTTTCTTT. This chain uses TRBV30 with TRBJ1-1, with 9 bases that match TRBD1. CDR1 GTSNPN and CDR2 SVGIG come from the germline V gene (reference sequence). The CDR3 runs to 14 residues. After removal of 8 bases from V and 4 bases from J, the junction contained 11 bases not matched to a gene.

The chain is built from TRBV21-1 and TRBJ2-3; TRBD2 is the table's D call and was not checked against the DNA. TRBV21-1 is described as a pseudogene. CDR3 length equals 18 residues. The CDR3 DNA sequence: TGTGCCAGCAGCAACCTTCCCGGACTAGCGGGGGGGTCAAATACGCAGTATTTT. This gives the protein CASSNLPGLAGGSNTQYF.

The chain links TRBV11-3 to TRBJ2-3; 7 bases line up with TRBD2. Germline V CDR1 and CDR2: SGHNT, YENEEA. CDR3 length equals 14 residues. With 5 bases clipped from V and 1 base from J, the junction kept 3 bases outside the gene matches. In DNA, the CDR3 is TGTGCCAGCAGCCCCCGGGGGGGCACAGATACGCAGTATTTT. This translates into CASSPRGGTDTQYF.

The J gene is TRBJ2-7, the V gene TRBV3-1 (or the pseudogene TRBV3-2); 9 bases are shared with TRBD1. Per the germline V gene, CDR1 is LGHDT and CDR2 is YNNKEL (reference sequence). The CDR3 totals 14 residues. Trimming removed 5 bases from V and 2 bases from J; junction bases left unmatched: 4. The chain's CDR3 is CASSWGQGTYEQYF. The DNA of the CDR3 is TGTGCCAGCAGCTGGGGACAGGGAACCTACGAGCAGTACTTC.

CDR3 protein: CASSVASSGVDTQYF. CDR3 in DNA: TGTGCCAGCAGCGTAGCTTCTAGCGGGGTTGATACGCAGTATTTT. This chain joins TRBV9 and TRBJ2-3, with 9 bases aligning to TRBD2. Trimming took 0 bases from V and 6 from J; bases not matched to a gene: 5. The CDR3 extends over 15 amino acids. CDR1 and CDR2 (germline): SGDLS, YYNGEE.

The chain couples TRBV6-5 to TRBJ1-2; D remains unclear. The CDR3 loop spans 14 amino acids. V was cut by 8 bases and J by 8 bases, with 21 bases left in between. Germline CDR1 reads MNHEY; CDR2 reads SVGAGI. The chain's CDR3 is CASCPPGKQGGYTF. The CDR3 DNA reads as TGTGCCAGCTGTCCTCCGGGGAAGCAAGGCGGCTACACCTTC.

This clone was seen only once. The chain combines TRBV7-3 with TRBJ1-1; D remains ambiguous. CDR1 SGHTA and CDR2 FQGTGA come from the germline V gene. V was cut by 2 bases and J by 3 bases, with 7 bases left in between. CDR3 size: 13 residues. Written as DNA, the CDR3 is TGTGCCAGCAGCTTACGGGTGGACACTGAAGCTTTCTTT. This codes for CASSLRVDTEAFF. Full variable domain (remainder filled in from reference TRBV7-3 and TRBJ1-1): GAGVSQTPSNKVTEKGKYVELRCDPISGHTALYWYRQSLGQGPEFLIYFQGTGAADDSGLPNDRFFAVRPEGSVSTLKIQRTERGDSAVYLCASSLRVDTEAFFGQGTRLTVV.

V is TRBV27 and J is TRBJ2-2; D remains unclear. Trimming took 6 bases from V and 1 from J, leaving 15 bases between them. CDR3 length: 16 amino acids. CDR1 and CDR2 from the germline V gene are MNHEY and SMNVEV (reference sequence). The CDR3 loop is CASRTAVTMNTGELFF. CDR3 sequence (DNA): TGTGCCAGCAGAACGGCCGTTACTATGAACACCGGGGAGCTGTTTTTT.

V is TRBV6-5 and J is TRBJ2-1, with 13 bases lining up with TRBD2. Germline values: CDR1 MNHEY, CDR2 SVGAGI. The CDR3 runs to 14 residues. V shed 11 bases and J 1 base; nucleotides not matched to a gene: 2. CDR3 in amino acids: CAGGLAGSYNEQFF. The CDR3 nucleotides read TGTGCCGGGGGACTAGCGGGGTCCTACAATGAGCAGTTCTTC.

This chain joins TRBV6-5 and TRBJ1-2, with 7 bases identical to TRBD1. The V gene end was trimmed by 6 bases and the J gene end by 8 bases; junction bases not matched to a gene: 6. This CDR3 has 12 residues. Germline V lookup: CDR1 MNHEY, CDR2 SVGAGI. The CDR3 DNA reads as TGTGCCAGCAGGGCTTGGGACAGCGGCTACACCTTC. Residues: CASRAWDSGYTF.

This sequence joins TRBV28 and TRBJ1-2; D is possibly TRBD1 (6 bases). The CDR3 extends over 13 amino acids. The V and J ends lost 4 bases and 7 bases respectively, with 13 bases between them. Germline CDR1 and CDR2: MDHEN and SYDVKM. CDR3: CASSSGTLFGYTF. In DNA form, the CDR3 reads TGTGCCAGCAGTTCCGGGACACTTTTTGGCTACACCTTC.

This chain links TRBV7-3 with TRBJ2-1; D is perhaps TRBD2 (7 bases). From germline, CDR1 is SGHTA and CDR2 FQGTGA. Trimming took off 3 bases at V and 5 bases at J, with 14 bases between the two ends. The length of the CDR3 is 15 residues. The CDR3 bases are TGTGCCAGCAGCTTGAACGGGGGGCCTGACAATGAGCAGTTCTTC. It yields the protein CASSLNGGPDNEQFF.